This T cell receptor beta chain is drawn from a study of response to subunit inactivated influenza vaccine. Study outcomes and limitations: The authors offered the suggestion that each seasonal influenza vaccination recruits few new T cells.

TCRdb recomputed calls from the RT-PCR reads with MiXCR, one row per CDR3 protein. The data hold 450,000 to 700,000 distinct CDR3 sequences, with around 13% observed a single time. As for this clonotype: Its antigen is still unknown.

The CDR3 spans 15 residues. Germline CDR1 is SGDLS and CDR2 is YYNGEE. With 0 bases clipped from V and 1 base from J, the junction kept 4 bases outside the gene matches. This specimen consisted of PBMCs from blood, obtained about 12 days after vaccination. The source of this sequence is a man in his fifties or sixties who received an inactivated influenza vaccine. This chain uses TRBV9 with TRBJ2-7; 7 nucleotides agree with TRBD2. The CDR3 spells CASSVGAGRSYEQYF. The CDR3 coding sequence is TGTGCCAGCAGCGTAGGAGCGGGGCGATCCTACGAGCAGTACTTC.